This TCR beta chain was recovered during a study of blood T cell dynamics during melanoma immunotherapy (TCRdb year 2020). Regarding the study in general: Patients had metastatic melanoma and received first-line pembrolizumab or nivolumab plus ipilimumab as standard of care in the United Kingdom. To find early correlates of response, the study profiled the peripheral T cell receptor repertoires of patients with metastatic melanoma both before and after one cycle of checkpoint inhibitor therapy. A training cohort was formed from consecutive patients, and a further independent group of patients from the same centre was pooled into an external validation set. Here is what the overall study found, with its caveats: Patients who later achieved disease control showed a bifurcated PBMC repertoire reorganization at W3, with increased clonality or increased diversity, unlike progressors. The relatively small sample size was acknowledged as potentially limiting generalization of the results. Whether the T cell clones driving repertoire changes were melanoma-specific or reflected general immune activation could not be determined in the study.

Per the publication, the time point label means: pre-treatment baseline. Blood was sampled before treatment (T0) and at week 3 (W3), after the first cycle of checkpoint blockade. Except for two patients with rapid clinical progression, response was assessed 12 weeks after the first infusion by RECIST 1.1; disease control meant complete response, partial response or stable disease. Patients with prior systemic cancer treatment, concomitant immunosuppressant therapy or synchronous other active malignancies were excluded. Both bulk PBMC and plasma cell-free DNA were sequenced for TCR beta so that circulating cells and T cell turnover could be tracked. Lymphoprep and SepMate tubes were used to isolate PBMC from blood, and red cell lysis was then performed. QIAamp DNA Blood Mini kits were used to extract DNA from both PBMC and sorted T cell subsets. Comments on this clone: No antigen is known for it. Base qualities are not provided; no much larger clone lies one nucleotide away.

V was cut back by 6 bases and J by 0 bases, leaving a gap of 8 bases between them. CDR1 and CDR2, per the germline V gene (reference sequence), are MNHEY and SMNVEV. The CDR3 runs 14 amino acids, cysteine and phenylalanine included. Of the read, only the CDR3 DNA is kept; its 42 bases are in frame from base 1. Every bulk PBMC sample had a fixed 350 ng of DNA loaded. The immunoSEQ TCRb Assay kit was used according to manufacturer instructions to amplify TCR beta CDR3 sequences from genomic DNA. The KAPA Library Quantification Kit for Illumina platforms was used to quantify pooled libraries by qPCR. Pooled libraries were clustered at roughly 0.55-1.1 pM and sequenced on an Illumina NextSeq 500. In the authors' own workflow: The TCR data were analyzed using immunoSEQ ANALYZER and the R LymphoSeq package. A rearrangement efficiency score was calculated as productive divided by the sum of productive and non-productive CDR3 sequences. Within each patient, timepoints were compared pairwise for clonality, measured with the Gini coefficient, and for diversity, measured with the Renyi index at alpha=1. In LymphoSeq, clonal relatedness was computed with an edit distance of 3 and repertoire similarity was computed with the Bhattacharyya coefficient. To classify response, a linear discriminant analysis based on week-3 changes in clonality and diversity was built with the R MASS and caret packages. TCRdb took this table from immuneACCESS and kept in-frame rearrangements with V and J called. Such tables lack part of the clones; where checked against another copy, unresolved V genes explain under half of the gap, and the rest is unexplained. V, J and clone size were drawn from that table, and D and trimming were deduced from the DNA. A total of 7,000 or so clones appear in this sample, 80% to 85% of them only once. The ten largest account for 16% of the sample.

The sequencing here drew on blood, taken from a patient treated with checkpoint blockade. The receptor comes from a human donor with melanoma. This chain joins TRBV27 to TRBJ1-4, with TRBD1 perhaps the D gene, on 6 matching bases. The nucleotides are TGTGCCAGCAGACGACAGGCAACTAATGAAAAACTGTTTTTT. Translated, this gives CASRRQATNEKLFF.